The sequence of this T cell receptor beta chain was determined in a study of T cell clones after liver transplantation. On the study more broadly: In this trial, immunosuppression withdrawal was attempted within 2 years of liver transplant. Until 12-24 months post-transplant, subjects got standard immunosuppression and no induction. Study-level points and caveats: Post-transplant time points were not standardized, so conclusions are preliminary.

Clones were sequenced by immunoSEQ multiplex PCR, and TCRdb holds only the in-frame ones, with some missing. This sample has over 1,000 clones, with less than 50% found just once. With V trimmed by 4 bases and J by 1 base, 1 base remained unmatched. The CDR3 consists of 15 residues. Germline CDR1 reads SGHRS; CDR2 reads YFSETQ. As to this clone: Its matching antigen is unknown.

TCRbeta sequences of proliferating CFSE-low MLR cells were labeled alloreactive. The receptor's source is a human patient who received a liver transplant. Some of the T cells might come from the graft donor. The sequenced sample consisted of CD4+ T cells from cultured PBMCs. The chain couples TRBV5-1 to TRBJ2-2; 10 bases line up with TRBD1. The CDR3, as DNA: TGCGCCAGCAGCCGGGACAGGGGGAACACCGGGGAGCTGTTTTTT. It codes for CASSRDRGNTGELFF.